The next 20 T cell receptor beta chains were all read from a single sample in a study of PD-1 blockade in classical Hodgkin lymphoma (dated by TCRdb to 2018 to 2021). Interpreted using the paper, the time point label stands for: cycle 4 day 1 (C4D1), after around six weeks of nivolumab. Every trial patient had relapsed after autologous stem cell transplantation, and cohorts A, B and C differed in prior brentuximab vedotin exposure. The library was built by means of the immunoSEQ multiplex PCR assay. The source is immuneACCESS, and TCRdb retained only in-frame sequences with V and J called. Part of the clones is not carried over; for the studies checked, unresolved V genes explain less than half of this, and the remainder is unexplained. The sample table lists about 39,000 clones, approximately 78% of them with a count of one. Roughly 35% of the sample comes from the top ten. Sequenced here: peripheral blood mononuclear cells (PBMCs), sampled before the fourth cycle of nivolumab. The receptors shown here come from a human donor with classical Hodgkin lymphoma.

The chain couples TRBV15 to TRBJ1-6; unclear D gene. CDR3 size: 14 residues. The ends were cut back, 0 bases at V and 10 bases at J, with 10 bases in the middle. The germline CDR1 and CDR2 sequences are LNHNV and YYDKDF (reference sequence). The CDR3: CATSRDHGRSPLHF. Written as DNA, the CDR3 is TGTGCCACCAGCAGAGATCATGGGCGGTCACCCCTCCACTTT.

The genes are TRBV7-2 and TRBJ1-6, with D perhaps matching TRBD1 (5 bases). The CDR3 covers 17 residues. V lost 3 bases and J 7 bases, leaving 19 bases between the germline ends. Germline V lookup: CDR1 SGHTA, CDR2 FQGNSA. The CDR3 sequence is CASSFGTMRQGNSPLHF. The CDR3 nucleotides are TGTGCCAGCAGCTTCGGTACAATGCGGCAGGGAAATTCACCCCTCCACTTT.

The chain employs TRBV7-9 and TRBJ2-3; D assignment may be TRBD1 or TRBD2 (5 bases each). Trimming shortened V by 0 bases and J by 4 bases, and 5 bases separated the two germline ends. Germline CDR1 and CDR2: SEHNR and FQNEAQ (reference sequence). The CDR3 spans 13 residues. As DNA, the CDR3 is TGTGCCAGCAGCTTAGCGGGGGCAGATACGCAGTATTTT. Its translation is CASSLAGADTQYF.

The CDR3, as DNA: TGTGCCAGCAGCTCAGCCAGACTAGCGGGGGCCCGCTCCTACGAGCAGTACTTC. Encoded protein: CASSSARLAGARSYEQYF. The rearrangement uses TRBV7-2 and TRBJ2-7, with TRBD2 identical over 12 bases. The trim removed 4 bases at V and 0 bases at J, leaving 10 bases unmatched. CDR3 size: 18 residues. Germline loops: CDR1 SGHTA, CDR2 FQGNSA.

V usage is TRBV7-3 and J usage is TRBJ1-5; D is ambiguous. CDR1 is SGHTA and CDR2 is FQGTGA in the germline V gene. This CDR3 contains 13 residues. Trimming left V 4 bases short and J 1 base short, with 5 bases between. The CDR3 sequence: CASSWASNQPQHF. The CDR3 DNA reads TGTGCCAGCAGCTGGGCAAGCAATCAGCCCCAGCATTTT. The variable domain in full, with the rest retrieved from reference TRBV7-3 and TRBJ1-5, is GAGVSQTPSNKVTEKGKYVELRCDPISGHTALYWYRQSLGQGPEFLIYFQGTGAADDSGLPNDRFFAVRPEGSVSTLKIQRTERGDSAVYLCASSWASNQPQHFGDGTRLSIL.

The rearrangement links TRBV11-3 to TRBJ1-1; D is uncertain. The V end was cut by 5 bases, the J end by 1 base, with 11 bases between. The germline V gene has CDR1 SGHNT and CDR2 YENEEA. This CDR3 comprises 14 residues. The CDR3 nucleotides are TGTGCCAGCAGCCCGACCCGGGGGAACACTGAAGCTTTCTTT. It codes for CASSPTRGNTEAFF.

This chain joins TRBV2 and TRBJ2-1, with D possibly TRBD2 on 6 matching bases. Deletions cut 5 bases from V and 8 bases from J, with 19 bases between. CDR1 and CDR2 (germline): SNHLY, FYNNEI. The CDR3 consists of 15 residues. This CDR3 is CASSSGLTGGDEQFF. The DNA of the CDR3 is TGTGCCAGCAGTTCTGGACTAACCGGAGGCGATGAGCAGTTCTTC.

The rearrangement joins TRBV4-2 to TRBJ2-7, with a weak D call TRBD1 (7 bases). CDR3 size: 16 residues. Germline V gene sequence: CDR1 LGHNA, CDR2 YNFKEQ. Trimming stripped 0 bases from V and 3 bases from J, with 15 bases between. DNA for the CDR3: TGTGCCAGCAGCCAAGATGTGGAGGGGGCGAGCTACGAGCAGTACTTC. Protein product: CASSQDVEGASYEQYF.

The count of this clone is one. V is TRBV10-3 and J is TRBJ2-1, with D tentatively TRBD2 (7 bases). The CDR3 loop spans 15 amino acids. Between the trimmed V and J ends, which lost 5 bases and 5 bases, there was a span of 16 bases. From germline, CDR1 is ENHRY and CDR2 SYGVKD. As DNA, the CDR3 is TGTGCCATCAGTCTTATCGCGGGGGCAGACAATGAGCAGTTCTTC. It translates to CAISLIAGADNEQFF.

The rearrangement joins TRBV2 to TRBJ1-4, with D hard to call. Germline V gene lookup returns CDR1 SNHLY and CDR2 FYNNEI. The V end lost 4 bases, the J end lost 8 bases, and 14 bases lay between the germline ends. This CDR3 has 14 amino acids. CDR3 region: CASSGTRAGEKLFF. Written as DNA, the CDR3 is TGTGCCAGCAGTGGGACGAGGGCGGGCGAAAAACTGTTTTTT. Using reference TRBV2 and TRBJ1-4 for the parts outside the CDR3, the full variable domain is EPEVTQTPSHQVTQMGQEVILRCVPISNHLYFYWYRQILGQKVEFLVSFYNNEISEKSEIFDDQFSVERPDGSNFTLKIRSTKLEDSAMYFCASSGTRAGEKLFFGSGTQLSVL.

The chain joins TRBV11-2 to TRBJ1-1, with TRBD1 matching over 8 bases. There are 15 residues in the CDR3. Germline trimming cut 1 base from V and 7 bases from J; bases unmatched to any gene: 8. Germline V gene sequence: CDR1 SGHAT, CDR2 FQNNGV. This CDR3 reads CASSLATIQGGEAFF. The CDR3 nucleotides are TGTGCCAGCAGCTTAGCAACGATACAGGGGGGTGAAGCTTTCTTT.

V is TRBV9 and J is TRBJ2-1; TRBD1 matches at 9 bases. J lost 7 bases, V lost 3 bases, and 14 bases had no gene match. The CDR3 spans 17 residues. CDR1 and CDR2 (germline): SGDLS, YYNGEE. CDR3 amino acids: CASSADLSGQGRNEQFF. CDR3 DNA: TGTGCCAGCAGCGCAGACCTATCGGGACAGGGTCGGAATGAGCAGTTCTTC.

V usage is TRBV7-9 and J usage is TRBJ1-2; D not certain. Between the trimmed V and J ends, which lost 4 bases and 2 bases, there was a span of 5 bases. This CDR3 region has 12 residues. Germline-derived CDR1 and CDR2 are SEHNR and FQNEAQ (reference sequence). CDR3 sequence: CASSSLNYGYTF. The DNA for the CDR3 is TGTGCCAGCAGCTCTTTGAACTATGGCTACACCTTC.

This sequence joins TRBV6-8 and TRBJ2-7, with 10 bases identical to TRBD1. V dropped 2 bases and J dropped 7; count of bases not matched to a gene: 8. The CDR3 runs to 15 residues. Germline-derived CDR1 and CDR2 are MNHGY and SAAAGT. CDR3 amino acids: CASSYKGTGAEEQYF. The CDR3 DNA is TGTGCCAGCAGTTACAAAGGGACAGGGGCGGAAGAGCAGTACTTC.

This chain links TRBV7-2 with TRBJ2-3, with 9 bases lining up with TRBD2. Germline values: CDR1 SGHTA, CDR2 FQGNSA. The V gene end was trimmed by 4 bases and the J gene end by 3 bases; junction bases not matched to a gene: 11. This CDR3 spans 17 amino acids. CDR3 bases: TGTGCCAGCAGCTCCCTAGGCGGGGGGGGCTGGACAGATACGCAGTATTTT. This codes for CASSSLGGGGWTDTQYF.

CDR3 in amino acids: CASSPPTSGVTGELFF. The CDR3 DNA reads as TGTGCCAGCAGCCCCCCGACTAGCGGGGTCACCGGGGAGCTGTTTTTT. This chain uses TRBV7-9 with TRBJ2-2; 11 nucleotides agree with TRBD2. This CDR3 contains 16 residues. The germline gives CDR1 SEHNR, CDR2 FQNEAQ (reference sequence). V lost 5 bases, J lost 4 bases, and 6 bases stayed unmatched.

This clone was counted between two and nine times. The chain carries TRBV6-6 and TRBJ1-2; the match to TRBD1 covers 9 bases. The germline V gene encodes CDR1 MNHNY and CDR2 SVGAGI (reference sequence). The CDR3 loop spans 13 amino acids. V trimming: 6 bases; J trimming: 4 bases; junction bases outside the gene matches: 3. CDR3 nucleotide sequence: TGTGCCAGCAGAATGACAGGGGGCTATGGCTACACCTTC. Encoded protein: CASRMTGGYGYTF.

The V and J genes are TRBV6-4 and TRBJ2-3, with 11 nucleotides matching TRBD2. The CDR3 consists of 15 residues. The V segment lost 0 bases and the J segment 4 bases; nucleotides outside the gene matches: 0. Per germline, CDR1 MRHNA and CDR2 SNTAGT. The CDR3 sequence is CASSDSSGGADTQYF. The CDR3 DNA is TGTGCCAGCAGTGACTCTAGCGGGGGGGCAGATACGCAGTATTTT.

This clone has only one observation. The chain carries TRBV5-4 and TRBJ2-3, with D possibly matching TRBD2 (5 bases). The V gene lost 0 bases and the J gene lost 0 bases, with 11 bases spanning the gap. The CDR3 spans 16 residues. Germline V gene data show CDR1 as SGHNT and CDR2 as YYREEE (reference sequence). CDR3: CASSLGRGPSTDTQYF. CDR3 bases: TGTGCCAGCAGCTTGGGGCGCGGGCCTAGCACAGATACGCAGTATTTT.

This clone was observed a handful of times. This chain links TRBV18 with TRBJ1-1; 7 bases fit TRBD1. Germline loops: CDR1 KGHSH, CDR2 LQKENI. V was pared by 2 bases and J by 0 bases, with 3 bases of the junction left unmatched. This CDR3 spans 15 amino acids. CDR3 loop: CASSPGDSLNTEAFF. The CDR3 DNA sequence: TGTGCCAGCTCACCAGGGGACAGCTTGAACACTGAAGCTTTCTTT.